This is a list of T cell receptor beta chains from one sample in a study of T cell responses to AZD1222 COVID-19 vaccine. This table comes from immunoSEQ multiplex PCR, and its TCRdb copy is limited to in-frame clones, with some not included. The sample carries roughly 66,000 clones, roughly 84% recorded once. Here the sequenced sample was peripheral blood, taken on day 0 of AZD1222 vaccination. The receptors were sampled from an adult in good health. Both conserved end residues are part of each CDR3.

v_call	j_call	cdr3_aa
TRBV9	TRBJ2-1	CASAPQRGGNEQFF
TRBV6-5	TRBJ2-5	CASSYTAGTGRETQYF
TRBV6-5	TRBJ1-1	CASNPPSRVNTEAFF
TRBV7-8	TRBJ1-1	CASSFRTESYTEAFF
TRBV2	TRBJ1-2	CASAPRGITYGYTF
TRBV7-2	TRBJ1-3	CASSDWSGNTIYF
TRBV6-5	TRBJ2-5	CASSSRTLQETQYF
TRBV2	TRBJ1-2	CASSGQVRYGYTF
TRBV9	TRBJ2-7	CASSDGDDWGSYEQYF
TRBV4-2	TRBJ1-5	CASSQDTRGRQPQHF
TRBV10-3	TRBJ2-1	CAISESTVAGVNNEQFF
TRBV5-1	TRBJ2-5	CASRRPQASAGVETQYF
TRBV19	TRBJ1-5	CASSRTVEGNQPQHF
TRBV24-1	TRBJ2-7	CATSDGRSYEQYF
TRBV28	TRBJ1-1	CASSSSGGNSEAFF
TRBV4-3	TRBJ1-1	CASSRTAPNTEAFF
TRBV15	TRBJ1-5	CATSRVGDIRRGQPQHF
TRBV9	TRBJ2-3	CASSVAGGRADTQYF
TRBV9	TRBJ2-1	CASSVGTSPEQFF
TRBV12-5	TRBJ1-1	CASGLITGRMNTEAFF
TRBV4-1	TRBJ1-5	CASSQRSGGQPQHF
TRBV10-2	TRBJ2-5	CASSELQGRETQYF
TRBV18	TRBJ2-2	CASSPGKTTGELFF
TRBV9	TRBJ2-7	CASSPGDVAYEQYF
TRBV19	TRBJ2-7	CASTGGSSYEQYF
TRBV5-1	TRBJ1-1	CASSLDRVHTEAFF
TRBV3-1/TRBV3-2	TRBJ2-7	CASSPSSESHEQYF
TRBV6-2/TRBV6-3	TRBJ1-1	CASSAYRGAGTEAFF
TRBV5-1	TRBJ1-5	CASSSVGFGQGRQHQPQHF
TRBV5-1	TRBJ1-4	CASSYTGNEKLFF
TRBV18	TRBJ2-1	CASSPTLAGGVNEQFF
TRBV2	TRBJ1-6	CASSSAGTGNSPLHF
TRBV27	TRBJ1-3	CASSTRGAGNTIYF
TRBV6-6	TRBJ2-1	CASSPRFGPSSYNEQFF
TRBV28	TRBJ2-6	CASSLYLSGANVLTF
TRBV18	TRBJ1-1	CASSPGGQDTEAFF
TRBV3-1/TRBV3-2	TRBJ2-5	CASSQKIQGIGETQYF
TRBV2	TRBJ1-3	CASSTEGGDGNTIYF
TRBV5-1	TRBJ1-3	CASSPGTGHGNTIYF
TRBV19	TRBJ2-5	CASSFPGQGDETQYF
TRBV5-1	TRBJ1-4	CASSLAGGTGYEKLFF
TRBV5-1	TRBJ1-1	CASSLVGNAEAFF
TRBV3-1/TRBV3-2	TRBJ1-6	CASSQYPNSPLHF
TRBV5-4	TRBJ2-4	CASSNDIQYF
TRBV5-6	TRBJ2-7	CASSLGKYEQYF
TRBV7-8	TRBJ2-5	CASSLNLAETQYF
TRBV29-1	TRBJ2-1	CSVEGDRGSYNEQFF
TRBV19	TRBJ1-5	CASSTRGSNQPQHF
TRBV2	TRBJ1-6	CASARQGNNSPLHF
TRBV6-6	TRBJ2-7	CASSYSGAALSYEQYF
TRBV13	TRBJ1-2	CASRPGLSHRGGYTF
TRBV6-1	TRBJ2-3	CASSEEIIPSTDTQYF
TRBV6-2/TRBV6-3	TRBJ1-4	CASSYPTTYSATNEKLFF
TRBV6-5	TRBJ1-5	CASSLGQHQPQHF
TRBV7-9	TRBJ2-1	CAGAGGHNYNEQFF
TRBV5-1	TRBJ1-1	CASSPGQGNYMNTEAFF
TRBV6-6	TRBJ2-3	CASTLTDTQYF
TRBV7-2	TRBJ1-3	CASSDRSSGNTIYF